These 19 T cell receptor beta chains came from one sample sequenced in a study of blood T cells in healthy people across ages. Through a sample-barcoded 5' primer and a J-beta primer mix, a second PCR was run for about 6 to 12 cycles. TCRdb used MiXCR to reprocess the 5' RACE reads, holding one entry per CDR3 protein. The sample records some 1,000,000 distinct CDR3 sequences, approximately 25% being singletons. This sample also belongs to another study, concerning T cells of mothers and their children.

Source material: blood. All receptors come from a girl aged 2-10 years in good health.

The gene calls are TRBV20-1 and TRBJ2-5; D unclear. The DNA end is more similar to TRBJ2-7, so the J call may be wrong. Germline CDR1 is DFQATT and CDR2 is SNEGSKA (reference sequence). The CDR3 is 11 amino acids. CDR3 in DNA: TGCAGTGCCCCCAAAGACCACGAGCAGTACTTC. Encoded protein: CSAPKDHEQYF.

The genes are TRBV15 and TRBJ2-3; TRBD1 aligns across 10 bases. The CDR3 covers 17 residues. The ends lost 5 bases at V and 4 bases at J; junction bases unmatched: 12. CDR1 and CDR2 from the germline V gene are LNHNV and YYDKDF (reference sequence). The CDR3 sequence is CATSWGPGQGKSDTQYF. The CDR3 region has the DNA TGTGCCACCAGCTGGGGACCGGGACAGGGGAAATCAGATACGCAGTATTTT.

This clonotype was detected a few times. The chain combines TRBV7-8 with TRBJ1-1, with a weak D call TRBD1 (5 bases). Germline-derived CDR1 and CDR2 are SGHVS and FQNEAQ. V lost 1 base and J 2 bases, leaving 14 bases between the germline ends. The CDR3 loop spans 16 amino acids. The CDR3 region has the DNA TGTGCCAGCAGCTTAGTTTCCGGGGCCTATAACACTGAAGCTTTCTTT. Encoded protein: CASSLVSGAYNTEAFF.

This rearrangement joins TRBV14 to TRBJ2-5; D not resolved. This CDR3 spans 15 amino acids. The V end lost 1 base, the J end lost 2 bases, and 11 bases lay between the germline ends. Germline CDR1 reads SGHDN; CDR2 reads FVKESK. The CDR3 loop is CASSQVLNGQETQYF. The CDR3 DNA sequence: TGTGCCAGCAGCCAAGTTTTGAACGGGCAAGAGACCCAGTACTTC.

The CDR3 loop reads CASSLVRGLAGVETQYF. The CDR3 DNA follows: TGTGCCAGCAGCTTAGTACGTGGACTAGCGGGTGTAGAGACCCAGTACTTC. This sequence joins TRBV7-9 and TRBJ2-5, with 11 positions matching TRBD2. The CDR3 runs to 17 residues. Looked up from germline, CDR1 is SEHNR and CDR2 is FQNEAQ (reference sequence). The V and J ends lost 1 base and 4 bases, in that order; junction bases with no gene match: 8.

This chain's CDR3 is CASRTTGVGPREQYF. The DNA of the CDR3 is TGTGCCAGCAGAACGACAGGGGTAGGTCCCAGGGAGCAGTACTTC. The chain combines TRBV6-5 with TRBJ2-7, with 8 bases that match TRBD1. Germline values: CDR1 MNHEY, CDR2 SVGAGI. Trimming took 6 bases from V and 7 from J; bases not matched to a gene: 14. CDR3 size: 15 residues.

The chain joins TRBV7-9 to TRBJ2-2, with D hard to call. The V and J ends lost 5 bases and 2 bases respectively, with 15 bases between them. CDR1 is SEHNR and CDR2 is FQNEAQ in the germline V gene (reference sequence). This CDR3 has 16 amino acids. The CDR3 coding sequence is TGTGCCAGCAGCCCTCCATCTGGCCTTAACACCGGGGAGCTGTTTTTT. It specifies CASSPPSGLNTGELFF.

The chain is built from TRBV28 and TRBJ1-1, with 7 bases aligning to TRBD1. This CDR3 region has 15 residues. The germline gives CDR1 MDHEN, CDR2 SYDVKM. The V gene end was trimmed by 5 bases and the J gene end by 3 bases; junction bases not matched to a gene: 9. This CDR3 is CASSIPGQEYTEAFF. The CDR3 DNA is TGTGCCAGCAGTATACCTGGACAGGAGTACACTGAAGCTTTCTTT.

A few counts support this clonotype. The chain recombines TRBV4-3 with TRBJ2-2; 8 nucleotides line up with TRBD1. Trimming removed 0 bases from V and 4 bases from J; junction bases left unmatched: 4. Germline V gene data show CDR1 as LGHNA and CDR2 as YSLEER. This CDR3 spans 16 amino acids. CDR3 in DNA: TGCGCCAGCAGCCAAGACCCGGGACAGGCCACCGGGGAGCTGTTTTTT. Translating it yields CASSQDPGQATGELFF.

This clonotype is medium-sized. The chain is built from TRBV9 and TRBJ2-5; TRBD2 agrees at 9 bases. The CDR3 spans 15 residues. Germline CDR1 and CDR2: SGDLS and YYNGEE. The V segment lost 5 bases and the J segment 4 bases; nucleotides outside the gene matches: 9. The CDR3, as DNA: TGTGCCAGCAGTGACCGGACTAGCGCCCTAGAGACCCAGTACTTC. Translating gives CASSDRTSALETQYF.

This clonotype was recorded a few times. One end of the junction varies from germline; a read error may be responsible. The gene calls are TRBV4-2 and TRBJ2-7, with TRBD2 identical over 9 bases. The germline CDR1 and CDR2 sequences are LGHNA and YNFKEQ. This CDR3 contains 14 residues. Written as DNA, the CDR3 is TGTGTCAGCAGCCAAGCGGCGGGAGGGGCCGAGCAGTACTTC. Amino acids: CVSSQAAGGAEQYF.

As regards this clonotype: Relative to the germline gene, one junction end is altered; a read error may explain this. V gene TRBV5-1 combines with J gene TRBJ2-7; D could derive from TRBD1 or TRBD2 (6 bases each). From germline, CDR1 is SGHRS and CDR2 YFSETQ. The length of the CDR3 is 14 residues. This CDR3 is CASSLGGANYELYF. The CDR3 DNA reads TGCGCCAGCAGCTTGGGGGGGGCCAACTACGAGCTGTACTTC.

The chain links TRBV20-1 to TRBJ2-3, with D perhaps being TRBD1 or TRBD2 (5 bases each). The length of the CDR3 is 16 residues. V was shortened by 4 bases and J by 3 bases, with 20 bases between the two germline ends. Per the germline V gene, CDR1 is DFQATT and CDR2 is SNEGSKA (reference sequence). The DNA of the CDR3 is TGCAGTGCTACAGGGTTGGGGTGGCGGGCGACAGATACGCAGTATTTT. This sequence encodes CSATGLGWRATDTQYF.

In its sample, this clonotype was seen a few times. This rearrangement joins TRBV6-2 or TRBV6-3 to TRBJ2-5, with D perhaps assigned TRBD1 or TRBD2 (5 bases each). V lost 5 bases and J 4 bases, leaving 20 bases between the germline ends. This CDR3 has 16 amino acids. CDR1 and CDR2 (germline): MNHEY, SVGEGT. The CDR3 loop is CASSIPGWGSVETQYF. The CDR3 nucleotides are TGTGCCAGCAGTATTCCGGGTTGGGGGTCTGTAGAGACCCAGTACTTC.

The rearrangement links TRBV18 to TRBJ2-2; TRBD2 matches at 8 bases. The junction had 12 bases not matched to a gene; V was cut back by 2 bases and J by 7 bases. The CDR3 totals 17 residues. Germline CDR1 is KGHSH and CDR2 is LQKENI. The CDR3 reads CASSPTLDSGKSGELFF. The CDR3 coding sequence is TGTGCCAGCTCACCAACCCTGGATAGCGGGAAGAGCGGGGAGCTGTTTTTT.

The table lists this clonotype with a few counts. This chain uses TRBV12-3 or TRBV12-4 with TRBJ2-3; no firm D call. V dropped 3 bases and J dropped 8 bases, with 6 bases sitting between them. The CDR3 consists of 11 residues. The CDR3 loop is CASSLGSTQYF. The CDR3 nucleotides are TGTGCCAGCAGTTTGGGTAGTACGCAGTATTTT.

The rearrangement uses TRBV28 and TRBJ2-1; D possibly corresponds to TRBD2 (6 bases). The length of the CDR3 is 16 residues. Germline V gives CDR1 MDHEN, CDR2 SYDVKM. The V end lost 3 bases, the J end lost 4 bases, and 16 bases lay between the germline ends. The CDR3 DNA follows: TGTGCCAGCAGTTTCGGGACTCCCCCTAAATACAATGAGCAGTTCTTC. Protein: CASSFGTPPKYNEQFF.

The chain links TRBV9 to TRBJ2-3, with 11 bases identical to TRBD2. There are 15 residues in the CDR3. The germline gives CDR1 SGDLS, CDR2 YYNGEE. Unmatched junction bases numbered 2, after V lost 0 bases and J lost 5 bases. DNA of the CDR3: TGTGCCAGCAGCGTAGATGGACTAGCGGGAGATACGCAGTATTTT. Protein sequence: CASSVDGLAGDTQYF.

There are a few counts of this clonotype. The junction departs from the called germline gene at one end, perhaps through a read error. Here the CDR3 reads CAILRGDTGGLFF. The CDR3 nucleotides read TGTGCCATATTAAGAGGTGACACCGGGGGGCTGTTTTTT. V usage is TRBV6-1 and J usage is TRBJ2-2; weak D call: TRBD2 (6 bases). Germline V gene sequence: CDR1 MNHNS, CDR2 SASEGT. The CDR3 has 13 amino acids.